This passage covers 29 T cell receptor beta chains from one sample sequenced in a study of blood T cell repertoires in COVID-19 (dated by TCRdb to about 2020). To prepare the library, the immunoSEQ multiplex PCR assay was applied. TCRdb limited this immuneACCESS table to in-frame rearrangements with V and J called. A share of clones is missing; checked studies link under half to unresolved V genes, and the rest is unexplained. The sample includes over 150,000 clones, with around nine tenths observed a single time. Around 0.88% of the sample goes to the ten largest clones. Sequenced material: peripheral blood. These receptors were obtained from a woman between 18 and 29 years old who had recovered from COVID-19.

This clone came up once. The chain combines TRBV20-1 with TRBJ1-2; tentative D call: TRBD1 (5 bases). Trimming took 3 bases from V and 8 from J, leaving 16 bases between them. The V gene's germline CDR1 is DFQATT and CDR2 SNEGSKA (reference sequence). This CDR3 spans 13 amino acids. CDR3: CSASSAGSLGYTF. DNA for the CDR3: TGCAGTGCTAGTAGCGCAGGGTCTCTGGGCTACACCTTC.

The chain has TRBV14 and TRBJ2-1; D remains unclear. The CDR3 length is 14 residues. Trimming stripped 5 bases from V and 7 bases from J, with 15 bases between. The germline CDR1 and CDR2 sequences are SGHDN and FVKESK. The DNA for the CDR3 is TGTGCCAGCAGCTCTGTAGGAGTAGTTAATGAGCAGTTCTTC. Protein: CASSSVGVVNEQFF.

This clone was detected once. This chain links TRBV9 with TRBJ2-3; 7 positions agree with TRBD1. V lost 4 bases to trimming and J lost 2 bases; unmatched junction nucleotides: 13. This CDR3 has 17 amino acids. Germline V gives CDR1 SGDLS, CDR2 YYNGEE. This CDR3 is CASSPTGDSLYTDTQYF. Written as DNA, the CDR3 is TGTGCCAGCAGCCCCACCGGGGACAGCCTCTACACAGATACGCAGTATTTT.

J is TRBJ1-6 and V is TRBV28, with 8 bases matching TRBD1. Germline CDR1 is MDHEN and CDR2 is SYDVKM. The CDR3 length is 12 residues. CDR3: CGCRGRNSPLHF. The CDR3 DNA follows: TGTGGCTGCAGGGGGCGAAATTCACCCCTCCACTTT.

The rearrangement uses TRBV5-1 and TRBJ2-3, with 9 bases lining up with TRBD2. The ends lost 1 base at V and 4 bases at J; junction bases unmatched: 13. Germline V CDR1 and CDR2: SGHRS, YFSETQ. The CDR3 spans 18 residues. The CDR3 loop is CASSLLEAGGQNPDTQYF. The CDR3 nucleotides are TGCGCCAGCAGCTTGTTGGAGGCGGGAGGGCAAAACCCAGATACGCAGTATTTT.

The rearrangement joins TRBV2 to TRBJ2-2, with TRBD1 matching 7 bases. The CDR3 is 17 residues long. The germline CDR1 and CDR2 sequences are SNHLY and FYNNEI. V was clipped by 8 bases and J by 4 bases; unmatched bases: 16. The CDR3 DNA reads TGTGCCAGCGCGGAACCTCTAGGGGGCAATCCCACCGGGGAGCTGTTTTTT. This translates into CASAEPLGGNPTGELFF.

The CDR3 region is CASSLGGYQETQYF. CDR3 nucleotide sequence: TGCGCCAGCAGCTTGGGAGGGTATCAAGAGACCCAGTACTTC. The chain is built from TRBV5-1 and TRBJ2-5; D is possibly TRBD2 (5 bases). This CDR3 contains 14 residues. V lost 0 bases and J 2 bases, leaving 8 bases between the germline ends. Germline-derived CDR1 and CDR2 are SGHRS and YFSETQ.

The V and J genes are TRBV10-3 and TRBJ2-7; 8 bases map to TRBD1. With 5 bases clipped from V and 1 base from J, the junction kept 4 bases outside the gene matches. Germline CDR1 is ENHRY and CDR2 is SYGVKD. The CDR3 is 14 amino acids. The DNA for the CDR3 is TGTGCCATCAGTTCAACAGGGGGATCCTACGAGCAGTACTTC. Encoded protein: CAISSTGGSYEQYF.

The CDR3 sequence is CASTPDSLYGYTF. The CDR3 nucleotides are TGTGCCAGCACCCCGGACAGCCTCTATGGCTACACCTTC. The V gene is TRBV18, the J gene TRBJ1-2; D perhaps matches TRBD1 (6 bases). The CDR3 totals 13 residues. CDR1 and CDR2 from the germline V gene are KGHSH and LQKENI. Trimming left V 8 bases short and J 4 bases short, with 14 bases between.

The rearrangement links TRBV11-2 to TRBJ2-1, with D maybe TRBD2 (5 bases). The CDR3 is made up of 12 amino acids. Trimming took 5 bases from V and 10 from J, leaving 12 bases between them. The germline gives CDR1 SGHAT, CDR2 FQNNGV. CDR3 loop: CASSPPAAEQFF. The CDR3 DNA is TGTGCCAGCAGCCCCCCAGCGGCCGAGCAGTTCTTC.

A single count supports this clone. The rearrangement joins TRBV9 to TRBJ1-3, with D unclear. Germline V gene sequence: CDR1 SGDLS, CDR2 YYNGEE. The CDR3 totals 13 residues. Deletions cut 8 bases from V and 0 bases from J, with 9 bases between. This CDR3 is CASGLNSGNTIYF. CDR3 coding DNA: TGTGCCAGTGGACTGAACTCTGGAAACACCATATATTTT.

The V call is TRBV29-1, the J call TRBJ1-2, with a possible D match to TRBD1 (6 bases). CDR3 size: 15 residues. CDR1 and CDR2 (germline): SQVTM, ANQGSEA. V gave up 6 bases and J gave up 4 bases, with 21 bases separating them. The CDR3 nucleotides are TGCAGCGTGCCGACCCACGGGGGGCTCATCTATGGCTACACCTTC. Protein product: CSVPTHGGLIYGYTF.

The rearrangement uses TRBV27 and TRBJ1-1; weak D call: TRBD1 (6 bases). This CDR3 spans 18 amino acids. CDR1 MNHEY and CDR2 SMNVEV come from the germline V gene (reference sequence). V dropped 4 bases and J dropped 3 bases, with 24 bases sitting between them. CDR3 nucleotides: TGTGCCAGCAGTTCATGGATTGCGGGCGGGGGGCTGTACACTGAAGCTTTCTTT. It codes for CASSSWIAGGGLYTEAFF.

J is TRBJ2-7 and V is TRBV7-2; D perhaps matches TRBD1 (6 bases). This CDR3 region has 12 residues. Germline CDR1 reads SGHTA; CDR2 reads FQGNSA. V dropped 6 bases and J dropped 3 bases, with 9 bases sitting between them. CDR3 nucleotides: TGTGCCAGCAGGGGGGCGGGCTACGAGCAGTACTTC. Translated, it gives CASRGAGYEQYF.

The sample holds one count of this clone. CDR3 residues: CASSPPYRGLTGELFF. The CDR3 DNA is TGTGCCAGCAGCCCACCCTACAGGGGATTAACCGGGGAGCTGTTTTTT. The chain is built from TRBV7-9 and TRBJ2-2; 7 positions match TRBD1. The CDR3 sequence is 16 residues long. The ends lost 5 bases at V and 5 bases at J; junction bases unmatched: 11. The germline V gene encodes CDR1 SEHNR and CDR2 FQNEAQ (reference sequence).

The genes are TRBV7-2 and TRBJ2-3; 7 bases match TRBD1. Germline loops: CDR1 SGHTA, CDR2 FQGNSA. Germline trimming cut 1 base from V and 2 bases from J; bases unmatched to any gene: 3. The CDR3 totals 15 residues. The CDR3 sequence: CASSLVGQNTDTQYF. The DNA for the CDR3 is TGTGCCAGCAGCTTAGTGGGACAGAACACAGATACGCAGTATTTT.

The chain has TRBV7-9 and TRBJ1-4; 8 nucleotides match TRBD1. V lost 10 bases and J lost 8; bases outside the gene matches: 12. Germline V gives CDR1 SEHNR, CDR2 FQNEAQ (reference sequence). CDR3 size: 14 residues. CDR3 sequence reads: CAIQDREGGEKLFF. The CDR3 nucleotides are TGTGCCATTCAGGACAGGGAGGGAGGGGAAAAACTGTTTTTT.

The CDR3 sequence is CASSPRAQGAYSPLHF. CDR3 nucleotides: TGTGCCAGCAGCCCAAGGGCTCAGGGGGCGTATTCACCCCTCCACTTT. The V gene is TRBV7-8, the J gene TRBJ1-6; 8 nucleotides match TRBD1. V lost 5 bases and J lost 8; bases outside the gene matches: 11. Germline values: CDR1 SGHVS, CDR2 FQNEAQ. The CDR3 loop spans 16 amino acids.

The V gene is TRBV2, the J gene TRBJ2-1; 10 nucleotides align to TRBD2. This CDR3 spans 18 amino acids. With V trimmed by 6 bases and J by 2 bases, 13 bases remained unmatched. The germline gives CDR1 SNHLY, CDR2 FYNNEI. The CDR3 region is CASRGIAGGFRAYNEQFF. CDR3 nucleotide sequence: TGTGCCAGCAGGGGGATAGCGGGGGGTTTCCGGGCCTACAATGAGCAGTTCTTC.

The V and J genes are TRBV14 and TRBJ1-2; 8 nucleotides match TRBD1. From germline, CDR1 is SGHDN and CDR2 FVKESK. The CDR3 is made up of 14 amino acids. Trimming took 4 bases from V and 1 from J; bases not matched to a gene: 2. DNA of the CDR3: TGTGCCAGCAGCCGTGGACAGGGTAACTATGGCTACACCTTC. Its translation: CASSRGQGNYGYTF.

The gene calls are TRBV5-1 and TRBJ1-2; D gene unclear. The CDR3 spans 13 residues. Trimming shortened V by 1 base and J by 5 bases, and 9 bases separated the two germline ends. Germline assignment: CDR1 SGHRS and CDR2 YFSETQ. This CDR3 is CASSLSRFYGYTF. Written as DNA, the CDR3 is TGCGCCAGCAGCTTGAGTCGGTTTTATGGCTACACCTTC.

V is TRBV19 and J is TRBJ2-5, with 7 bases lining up with TRBD2. V gave up 9 bases and J gave up 3 bases; unmatched junction bases: 4. Germline assignment: CDR1 LNHDA and CDR2 SQIVND (reference sequence). The CDR3 runs 12 residues. The DNA for the CDR3 is TGTGCCAGCAGAAGCGGGAAAGAGACCCAGTACTTC. Translation gives CASRSGKETQYF.

The CDR3 DNA is TGTGCCAGCAGCTTGGAAGAGAGGCCTGATAACTATGGCTACACCTTC. It specifies CASSLEERPDNYGYTF. The rearrangement uses TRBV5-5 and TRBJ1-2; D call uncertain. From germline, CDR1 is SGHKS and CDR2 YYEKEE (reference sequence). The CDR3 is 16 amino acids. The V end was cut by 0 bases, the J end by 1 base, with 13 bases between. Using reference TRBV5-5 and TRBJ1-2 for the parts outside the CDR3, the full variable domain is DAGVTQSPTHLIKTRGQQVTLRCSPISGHKSVSWYQQVLGQGPQFIFQYYEKEERGRGNFPDRFSARQFPNYSSELNVNALLLGDSALYLCASSLEERPDNYGYTFGSGTRLTVV.

The rearrangement links TRBV7-2 to TRBJ2-3; no reliable D call. The CDR3 has 12 residues. V lost 2 bases to trimming and J lost 4 bases, with 4 bases between them. Germline V lookup: CDR1 SGHTA, CDR2 FQGNSA. The CDR3 nucleotides are TGTGCCAGCAGCTTACTATCAGATACGCAGTATTTT. It encodes CASSLLSDTQYF.

This clone was seen a single time. The chain combines TRBV7-9 with TRBJ1-5; tentative D call: TRBD1 (6 bases). The V gene's germline CDR1 is SEHNR and CDR2 FQNEAQ (reference sequence). The CDR3 totals 16 residues. V was clipped by 5 bases and J by 11 bases, with 25 bases between them. CDR3 DNA sequence: TGTGCCAGCAGCCCCGACAGCCCAGGGGCCGGTCGTACCCAGCATTTT. Translating it yields CASSPDSPGAGRTQHF.

The chain joins TRBV2 to TRBJ2-2; 11 bases are shared with TRBD1. Germline lookup yields CDR1 SNHLY and CDR2 FYNNEI. After removal of 6 bases from V and 5 bases from J, the junction contained 5 bases not matched to a gene. The CDR3 is 15 residues long. The CDR3 DNA sequence: TGTGCCAGCAGCCGGACAGGGGGCGCAACCGGGGAGCTGTTTTTT. As protein: CASSRTGGATGELFF.

The genes are TRBV4-3 and TRBJ2-7; 8 nucleotides agree with TRBD2. This CDR3 is built from 15 residues. J gave up 5 bases and V 0 bases, and 6 bases lay outside the gene matches. Looked up from germline, CDR1 is LGHNA and CDR2 is YSLEER. CDR3 amino acids: CASSQDRGGPDEQYF. The CDR3 DNA is TGCGCCAGCAGCCAAGACCGGGGGGGGCCAGACGAGCAGTACTTC.

This chain uses TRBV7-8 with TRBJ2-7; possibly TRBD1 for D (5 bases). The CDR3 sequence is 16 residues long. Germline V gene sequence: CDR1 SGHVS, CDR2 FQNEAQ. Trimming pared 0 bases from V and 1 base from J, leaving 13 bases between. The chain's CDR3 is CASSLALGASSYEQYV. CDR3 DNA sequence: TGTGCCAGCAGCTTAGCTTTAGGGGCCTCATCCTACGAGCAGTACGTC.

This chain connects TRBV7-6 to TRBJ1-5; 9 nucleotides agree with TRBD1. Trimming took 5 bases from V and 11 from J; bases not matched to a gene: 16. Germline V gene lookup returns CDR1 SGHVS and CDR2 FNYEAQ. The CDR3 runs to 16 residues. The CDR3 region is CASSPRGQGTPGAQHF. CDR3 nucleotides: TGTGCCAGCAGCCCACGAGGACAGGGGACCCCAGGAGCCCAGCATTTT. The full variable domain, completed using reference TRBV7-6 and TRBJ1-5, is GAGVSQSPRYKVTKRGQDVALRCDPISGHVSLYWYRQALGQGPEFLTYFNYEAQQDKSGLPNDRFSAERPEGSISTLTIQRTEQRDSAMYRCASSPRGQGTPGAQHFGDGTRLSIL.